What follows are 18 T cell receptor beta chains derived from one specimen sequenced in a study of shared clonotypes between healthy human individuals (dated by TCRdb to the early 2020s). Libraries were prepared through the immunoSEQ multiplex PCR assay. This immuneACCESS table, as held by TCRdb, lists in-frame sequences with V and J called but not all clones. Of the missing ones, under half trace to an unresolved V gene in checked studies; the others have no known cause. Across this sample there are approximately 600,000 clones, with roughly 95% seen only once. The ten largest account for over 0.1% of the sample. CD8 naive samples were obtained by positive selection for CCR7 among CD45RO-negative cells, yielding a CD45RA+CCR7+ population from which TemRA cells were excluded. The sequenced sample consisted of naive CD8+ T cells sorted from blood. Read against the paper, the sample's cell subset or site label means: CD45RA+CCR7+. All receptors derive from a woman aged 25 to 45 in good health.

The V and J genes are TRBV13 and TRBJ2-1; possibly TRBD2 for D (6 bases). Germline V gives CDR1 PRHDT, CDR2 FYEKMQ (reference sequence). The CDR3 consists of 18 residues. V gave up 0 bases and J gave up 0 bases, with 15 bases separating them. CDR3 coding DNA: TGTGCCAGCAGCTTAGGCTTTAGCGGAGAGAGCTCCTACAATGAGCAGTTCTTC. This encodes CASSLGFSGESSYNEQFF.

This clone was detected only a few times. The chain is built from TRBV20-1 and TRBJ1-5, with D uncertain. The V and J ends lost 1 base and 6 bases respectively, with 1 base between them. From germline, CDR1 is DFQATT and CDR2 SNEGSKA (reference sequence). The CDR3 length is 10 residues. The CDR3 nucleotides read TGCAGTGCTAGAGGTCAGCCCCAGCATTTT. Its protein is CSARGQPQHF.

This rearrangement joins TRBV5-6 to TRBJ2-5; tentatively, D is TRBD1 (6 bases). The J call is in doubt because the DNA end fits TRBJ2-7 better. The germline V gene has CDR1 SGHDT and CDR2 YYEEEE. The CDR3 loop spans 13 amino acids. CDR3 DNA sequence: TGTGCCAGCAGCTTGGTTTTGGACAGCGAGCAGTACTTC. It yields the protein CASSLVLDSEQYF.

The V call is TRBV28, the J call TRBJ1-1; unclear D gene. The germline V and J ends were trimmed by 3 bases and 8 bases, with 16 bases remaining between them. Germline CDR1 MDHEN, CDR2 SYDVKM. The CDR3 sequence is 14 residues long. The CDR3 coding sequence is TGTGCCAGCAGTTTCCAAAGCAGTATCAGGGAAGCTTTCTTT. This gives the protein CASSFQSSIREAFF. The full variable domain, with the rest looked up from reference TRBV28 and TRBJ1-1, is DVKVTQSSRYLVKRTGEKVFLECVQDMDHENMFWYRQDPGLGLRLIYFSYDVKMKEKGDIPEGYSVSREKKERFSLILESASTNQTSMYLCASSFQSSIREAFFGQGTRLTVV.

V and J are TRBV30 and TRBJ1-1; TRBD1 might be the D (6 bases). Germline-derived CDR1 and CDR2 are GTSNPN and SVGIG (reference sequence). This CDR3 is built from 18 residues. V gave up 4 bases and J gave up 7 bases, with 31 bases separating them. The CDR3 reads CAWNPGYSVFGQRVEAFF. CDR3 bases: TGTGCCTGGAACCCTGGTTACAGTGTATTTGGACAGAGAGTTGAAGCTTTCTTT.

J is TRBJ2-7 and V is TRBV10-1; 7 bases line up with TRBD1. CDR3 length: 16 amino acids. CDR1 and CDR2 from the germline V gene are WNHNN and SYGVQD (reference sequence). V dropped 10 bases and J dropped 2; count of bases not matched to a gene: 17. The CDR3 DNA reads TGCGCCATCACGTTTTTTTGTGGGACAGCTCCCTACGAGCAGTACTTC. Translating gives CAITFFCGTAPYEQYF.

Only one count was recorded for this clone. The chain links TRBV28 to TRBJ2-7; D may be TRBD1 or TRBD2 (5 bases each). Trimming removed 5 bases at V and 0 bases at J, with 20 bases between. The length of the CDR3 is 17 residues. Germline CDR1 and CDR2: MDHEN and SYDVKM. The CDR3 loop reads CASSTPPGTASSYEQYF. CDR3 DNA sequence: TGTGCCAGCAGTACGCCCCCCGGGACGGCAAGCTCCTACGAGCAGTACTTC.

This sequence joins TRBV10-3 and TRBJ2-3; D is uncertain. This CDR3 region has 15 residues. The V and J ends lost 6 bases and 0 bases respectively, with 13 bases between them. From germline, CDR1 is ENHRY and CDR2 SYGVKD. This chain's CDR3 is CAISVDSSSTDTQYF. As DNA, the CDR3 is TGTGCCATCAGCGTCGACTCCTCTAGCACAGATACGCAGTATTTT.

The rearrangement links TRBV10-3 to TRBJ2-1, with 10 bases matching TRBD1. The CDR3 totals 17 residues. From germline, CDR1 is ENHRY and CDR2 SYGVKD. J was trimmed by 4 bases and V by 1 base; bases with no gene match: 7. CDR3 nucleotides: TGTGCCATCAGTGAGTTACCACCGGGACAGGGGTACAATGAGCAGTTCTTC. This sequence encodes CAISELPPGQGYNEQFF.

This clone was counted once. The chain uses TRBV4-1 and TRBJ1-4, with TRBD1 matching 7 bases. Germline CDR1 MGHRA, CDR2 YSYEKL. V lost 4 bases to trimming and J lost 6 bases; unmatched junction nucleotides: 8. The CDR3 length is 15 residues. CDR3 sequence: CASSPRGRFDEKLFF. In DNA form, the CDR3 reads TGCGCCAGCAGCCCAAGGGGGCGCTTTGATGAAAAACTGTTTTTT.

The V call is TRBV7-3, the J call TRBJ2-2; either TRBD1 or TRBD2 may supply D (5 bases each). This CDR3 spans 14 amino acids. Germline CDR1 and CDR2: SGHTA and FQGTGA. The ends were cut back, 3 bases at V and 4 bases at J, with 9 bases in the middle. This chain's CDR3 is CASSFAGTTGELFF. In DNA, the CDR3 is TGTGCCAGCAGCTTTGCCGGGACCACCGGGGAGCTGTTTTTT.

In the case of this clone: The same CDR3 also results from other DNA sequences found in this sample. This chain links TRBV5-6 with TRBJ2-7; D is possibly TRBD1 or TRBD2 (5 bases each). CDR1 SGHDT and CDR2 YYEEEE come from the germline V gene. V was clipped by 4 bases and J by 4 bases, with 9 bases between them. CDR3 length: 12 residues. CDR3 in amino acids: CASSGGGYEQYF. CDR3 DNA: TGTGCCAGCAGCGGGGGTGGTTACGAGCAGTACTTC.

Only one count was recorded for this clone. CDR3 amino acids: CASSIGGISYEQYF. The CDR3 bases are TGTGCCAGTAGTATAGGAGGGATCTCCTACGAGCAGTACTTC. V and J are TRBV19 and TRBJ2-7; D might be TRBD2 (5 bases). The CDR3 length is 14 residues. V was clipped by 1 base and J by 0 bases, with 7 bases between them. The germline CDR1 and CDR2 sequences are LNHDA and SQIVND (reference sequence).

V gene TRBV4-2 combines with J gene TRBJ2-3; perhaps TRBD2 as D (5 bases). V dropped 3 bases and J dropped 5 bases, with 6 bases sitting between them. The CDR3 sequence is 12 residues long. CDR1 and CDR2 (germline): LGHNA, YNFKEQ. CDR3 DNA sequence: TGTGCCAGCAGCCACGAGGGAGATACGCAGTATTTT. Encoded protein: CASSHEGDTQYF.

CDR3 in DNA: TGTGCCAGCAGTTCTACAGGGACATGGGAGACCCAGTACTTC. It encodes CASSSTGTWETQYF. The rearrangement joins TRBV28 to TRBJ2-5, with D maybe TRBD1 (6 bases). Deletions cut 4 bases from V and 5 bases from J, with 14 bases between. The germline V gene has CDR1 MDHEN and CDR2 SYDVKM. The CDR3 has 14 amino acids.

This clone was seen a single time. The chain couples TRBV28 to TRBJ1-2; D is ambiguous. The CDR3 extends over 15 amino acids. CDR1 and CDR2 (germline): MDHEN, SYDVKM. Trimming stripped 1 base from V and 3 bases from J, with 12 bases between. CDR3 DNA: TGTGCCAGCAGTTTATATGCCCAGCCGGACTATGGCTACACCTTC. Protein product: CASSLYAQPDYGYTF.

About this clone: Other DNA sequences from this sample encode an identical CDR3 as well. The chain has TRBV9 and TRBJ1-2; tentative D call: TRBD1 (5 bases). Germline CDR1 is SGDLS and CDR2 is YYNGEE. V dropped 0 bases and J dropped 7 bases, with 7 bases sitting between them. This CDR3 spans 12 amino acids. The CDR3 sequence is CASSVGGGGYTF. The CDR3 nucleotides are TGTGCCAGCAGCGTAGGTGGGGGTGGCTACACCTTC.

This chain joins TRBV10-2 and TRBJ2-6; D is unresolved. The germline V gene has CDR1 WSHSY and CDR2 SAAADI. Deletions cut 4 bases from V and 1 base from J, with 5 bases between. This CDR3 region has 14 residues. CDR3 sequence reads: CASSVGSGANVLTF. The CDR3, as DNA: TGCGCCAGCAGTGTTGGGTCTGGGGCCAACGTCCTGACTTTC.